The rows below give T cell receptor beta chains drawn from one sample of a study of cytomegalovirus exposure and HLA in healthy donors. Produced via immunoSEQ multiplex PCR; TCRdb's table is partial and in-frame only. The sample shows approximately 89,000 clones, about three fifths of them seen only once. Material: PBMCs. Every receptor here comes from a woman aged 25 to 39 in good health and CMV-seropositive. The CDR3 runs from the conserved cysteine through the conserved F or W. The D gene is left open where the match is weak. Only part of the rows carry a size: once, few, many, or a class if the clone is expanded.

DNA: TGCGCCAGCAGCCAAGGAGAGGGGACACCATACGAGCAGTACTTC
CDR3: CASSQGEGTPYEQYF
D: -
size: -
V: TRBV4-1
J: TRBJ2-7

DNA: TGTGCCAGCTCACTAACCATTCGGGAGGATGAGCAGTTCTTC
CDR3: CASSLTIREDEQFF
D: TRBD2
size: few
V: TRBV18
J: TRBJ2-1

DNA: TGTGCCAGCAGCCCCCGGACTAGCGGAACCGGGGAGCTGTTTTTT
CDR3: CASSPRTSGTGELFF
D: TRBD2
size: -
V: TRBV7-8
J: TRBJ2-2

DNA: TGTGCCAGTGAGTGGGGGGTCGGCAATCAGCCCCAGCATTTT
CDR3: CASEWGVGNQPQHF
D: -
size: few
V: TRBV19
J: TRBJ1-5

DNA: TGTGCCAGCAGTTCCCCTCGCGAGGTAGCTGGAAACACCATATATTTT
CDR3: CASSSPREVAGNTIYF
D: -
size: few
V: TRBV28
J: TRBJ1-3

DNA: TGTGCCAGCAGCTTCCAACAATTCACAGGAAGCTCTGGGGCCAACGTCCTAACTTTC
CDR3: CASSFQQFTGSSGANVLTF
D: -
size: -
V: TRBV5-5
J: TRBJ2-6

DNA: TGTGCCAGCAGTGTAAGAGGGAGTAGCAATCAGCCCCAGCATTTT
CDR3: CASSVRGSSNQPQHF
D: -
size: -
V: TRBV2
J: TRBJ1-5

DNA: TGTGCCAGCAGCTCCCGACACTTAGACAGGAACACTGAAGCTTTCTTT
CDR3: CASSSRHLDRNTEAFF
D: -
size: -
V: TRBV9
J: TRBJ1-1

DNA: TGTGCCAGCAGGGGGTGGGAGGCCAATCAGCCCCAGCATTTT
CDR3: CASRGWEANQPQHF
D: -
size: -
V: TRBV6-5
J: TRBJ1-5

DNA: TGCGCCAGCAGCTTGGCAGGGAACACTGAAGCTTTCTTT
CDR3: CASSLAGNTEAFF
D: -
size: -
V: TRBV5-1
J: TRBJ1-1

DNA: TGTGCCAGTAGTATAGTCCGTGGGAGCGCTAACTATGGCTACACCTTC
CDR3: CASSIVRGSANYGYTF
D: -
size: few
V: TRBV19
J: TRBJ1-2

DNA: TGTGCCAGCAGCGCGAACCGGGACAGGGAATTTAATGAAGCTTTCTTT
CDR3: CASSANRDREFNEAFF
D: TRBD1
size: -
V: TRBV9
J: TRBJ1-1

DNA: TGCGCCAGCAGCTTGCAGGGGGCTTTGAGTGGAAACACCATATATTTT
CDR3: CASSLQGALSGNTIYF
D: TRBD1
size: few
V: TRBV5-1
J: TRBJ1-3

DNA: TGTGCCAGCAGCAAAGGCGGGGGGTCCTACAATGAGCAGTTCTTC
CDR3: CASSKGGGSYNEQFF
D: TRBD2
size: -
V: TRBV7-9
J: TRBJ2-1

DNA: TGTGCCAGCAGCAGACAGGGTATCATGAACACTGAAGCTTTCTTT
CDR3: CASSRQGIMNTEAFF
D: TRBD1
size: -
V: TRBV4-2
J: TRBJ1-1

DNA: TGTGCCAGCAGTTTTTGGGACAGGGAAACTGAAGCTTTCTTT
CDR3: CASSFWDRETEAFF
D: TRBD1
size: few
V: TRBV27
J: TRBJ1-1

DNA: TGCAGCGGGATACCGGGACAGGGGGCATGGGAGCAGTACTTC
CDR3: CSGIPGQGAWEQYF
D: TRBD1
size: -
V: TRBV29-1
J: TRBJ2-7

DNA: TGTGCCTGGAGTGTAATGGGCAGTTACTCCTACGAGCAGTACTTC
CDR3: CAWSVMGSYSYEQYF
D: -
size: few
V: TRBV30
J: TRBJ2-7

DNA: TGTGCCAGCAGCGTACCGGGGGTGAGCGGGGAGCTGTTTTTT
CDR3: CASSVPGVSGELFF
D: -
size: -
V: TRBV5-4
J: TRBJ2-2

DNA: TGTGCCAGCAGCGTAGGCGTTGTAGGAGTGAACACTGAAGCTTTCTTT
CDR3: CASSVGVVGVNTEAFF
D: -
size: few
V: TRBV9
J: TRBJ1-1

DNA: TGTGCCAGTCTCGAGATATTCGGGCAGCCCCAGCATTTT
CDR3: CASLEIFGQPQHF
D: -
size: -
V: TRBV19
J: TRBJ1-5

DNA: TGCGCCAGCAGCTTGTCCGGGACAGGGAACACTGAAGCTTTCTTT
CDR3: CASSLSGTGNTEAFF
D: TRBD1
size: -
V: TRBV5-1
J: TRBJ1-1

DNA: TGCGCCAGCAGCCAGGGATTCCCGGGCCTCGGGGGGGAGACCCAGTACTTC
CDR3: CASSQGFPGLGGETQYF
D: TRBD2
size: few
V: TRBV4-3
J: TRBJ2-5

DNA: TGTGCCAGCAGCCTACAGGGGGCTTTATCACCCCTCCACTTT
CDR3: CASSLQGALSPLHF
D: TRBD1
size: -
V: TRBV9
J: TRBJ1-6

DNA: -
CDR3: CASSLVGWGNTF
D: -
size: few
V: TRBV5-6
J: TRBJ2-4

DNA: TGTGCCAGTAGCTGGGACAGCATGAACACTGAAGCTTTCTTT
CDR3: CASSWDSMNTEAFF
D: TRBD1
size: -
V: TRBV19
J: TRBJ1-1

DNA: TGTGCCAGCAGCGTAGTTGGCGGACACTCTGGAAACACCATATATTTT
CDR3: CASSVVGGHSGNTIYF
D: -
size: -
V: TRBV9
J: TRBJ1-3

DNA: TGTGCCAGCAGCTACTCCATGTCTCCGGCGGGGTCCTACGAGCAGTACTTC
CDR3: CASSYSMSPAGSYEQYF
D: -
size: -
V: TRBV11-1
J: TRBJ2-7

DNA: TGTGCTAGTGGCCCACGTTGGGGGGAGGGGGGGGAGCAGTACTTC
CDR3: CASGPRWGEGGEQYF
D: -
size: -
V: TRBV12-5
J: TRBJ2-7

DNA: TGCAGCGTTGAAGATGGGGAGAAAAATGAAAAACTGTTTTTT
CDR3: CSVEDGEKNEKLFF
D: -
size: -
V: TRBV29-1
J: TRBJ1-4

DNA: TGTGCCAGCAACTCCGGGGGGCCCTGGTACGAGCAGTACTTC
CDR3: CASNSGGPWYEQYF
D: -
size: few
V: TRBV7-8
J: TRBJ2-7

DNA: TGTGCCAGCAGTGAATGGTCAGGATATGGCTACACCTTC
CDR3: CASSEWSGYGYTF
D: -
size: -
V: TRBV25-1
J: TRBJ1-2

DNA: TGTGCCAGCAGCCCCGGGGGTACAAGGCCAGATGGCTACACCTTC
CDR3: CASSPGGTRPDGYTF
D: -
size: -
V: TRBV7-9
J: TRBJ1-2

DNA: TGTGCCATCAGTGACGGGACAGTTGGCAATCAGCCCCAGCATTTT
CDR3: CAISDGTVGNQPQHF
D: TRBD1
size: -
V: TRBV10-3
J: TRBJ1-5

DNA: TGTGCCAGCAGCTGGGGGCCAGGGATGAACTATGGCTACACCTTC
CDR3: CASSWGPGMNYGYTF
D: -
size: -
V: TRBV5-6
J: TRBJ1-2

DNA: TGTGCCAGCAGCCGATCTGGGGCTAACACTGAAGCTTTCTTT
CDR3: CASSRSGANTEAFF
D: -
size: -
V: TRBV7-8
J: TRBJ1-1

DNA: TGTGCCAGCTGGAGGGGCGCCGGGGAGCTGTTTTTT
CDR3: CASWRGAGELFF
D: -
size: -
V: TRBV7-9
J: TRBJ2-2

DNA: TGTGCCAGCAGCTTAAGACAGGACGGAGCTTTCTTT
CDR3: CASSLRQDGAFF
D: -
size: -
V: TRBV11-2
J: TRBJ1-1

DNA: TGTGCCAGCAGCCCGGGACAGGGGTACATTCAGTACTTC
CDR3: CASSPGQGYIQYF
D: TRBD1
size: -
V: TRBV7-2
J: TRBJ2-4

DNA: TGTGCCAGTAGTAGGCAGGGATTGTACACCGGGGAGCTGTTTTTT
CDR3: CASSRQGLYTGELFF
D: -
size: -
V: TRBV19
J: TRBJ2-2

DNA: TGTGCCAGCAGGCCCGGGGGTCTAGGCGGCTACACCTTC
CDR3: CASRPGGLGGYTF
D: -
size: few
V: TRBV6-5
J: TRBJ1-2

DNA: TGTGCCAGCTCACCCAGCCTAGCGAACCAAGAGACCCAGTACTTC
CDR3: CASSPSLANQETQYF
D: -
size: -
V: TRBV18
J: TRBJ2-5

DNA: TGCGCCAGCAGCTTGGGACAGGGTTTCGGGCAGCCCCAGCATTTT
CDR3: CASSLGQGFGQPQHF
D: TRBD1
size: once
V: TRBV5-1
J: TRBJ1-5

DNA: TGTGCCAGCAGCTTAGTCTGGGGGGGTAGTGGAAACACCATATATTTT
CDR3: CASSLVWGGSGNTIYF
D: -
size: few
V: TRBV7-2
J: TRBJ1-3